This is a list of T cell receptor beta chains from one sample in a study of chemoradiotherapy in HPV16-positive cancers. TCRdb's table, derived via immunoSEQ multiplex PCR, lists solely in-frame clones and lacks some. The sample has 30,000 or so clones, approximately 90% seen once. Sequenced material: blood, taken from a patient who underwent chemoradiotherapy. These receptors came from a human donor with HPV-associated anogenital cancer. The CDR3 runs from the conserved cysteine through the conserved F or W. The D gene is left open where the match is weak. Not every row has a clone size; where given, it reads once, few, many or a size class.

cdr3_aa: CASSGTSAASTQYF
cdr3_nt: TGTGCCAGCAGCGGGACTAGCGCGGCAAGTACGCAGTATTTT
v_call: TRBV7-2
cdr3_length: 14
d_call: TRBD2
j_call: TRBJ2-3
clone_size: .

cdr3_aa: CASSSSGRAPAFF
cdr3_nt: TGTGCCAGCAGCTCCTCGGGCAGGGCGCCAGCTTTCTTT
v_call: TRBV7-9
cdr3_length: 13
d_call: .
j_call: TRBJ1-1
clone_size: once

cdr3_aa: CASSRTGTSGAREQETQYF
cdr3_nt: TGTGCCAGCAGCCGAACCGGGACTAGCGGGGCCCGGGAACAAGAGACCCAGTACTTC
v_call: TRBV7-2
cdr3_length: 19
d_call: TRBD2
j_call: TRBJ2-5
clone_size: .

cdr3_aa: CASSIAALNYGYTF
cdr3_nt: TGTGCCAGTAGTATAGCAGCACTTAACTATGGCTACACCTTC
v_call: TRBV19
cdr3_length: 14
d_call: .
j_call: TRBJ1-2
clone_size: .

cdr3_aa: CASSYSGRTEAFF
cdr3_nt: TGTGCCAGCAGTTACTCTGGTAGAACTGAAGCTTTCTTT
v_call: TRBV6-5
cdr3_length: 13
d_call: .
j_call: TRBJ1-1
clone_size: .

cdr3_aa: CAILDPYTDTQYF
cdr3_nt: TGTGCCATTTTGGACCCCTACACAGATACGCAGTATTTT
v_call: TRBV11-2
cdr3_length: 13
d_call: .
j_call: TRBJ2-3
clone_size: .

cdr3_aa: CASSPRGDSNQPQHF
cdr3_nt: TGTGCCAGCTCACCCCGAGGAGATAGCAATCAGCCCCAGCATTTT
v_call: TRBV18
cdr3_length: 15
d_call: .
j_call: TRBJ1-5
clone_size: once

cdr3_aa: CASSQDWGSSYNEQFF
cdr3_nt: TGTGCCAGCAGCCAAGATTGGGGGAGCTCCTACAATGAGCAGTTCTTC
v_call: TRBV14
cdr3_length: 16
d_call: .
j_call: TRBJ2-1
clone_size: .

cdr3_aa: CASSLGRGAEQYF
cdr3_nt: TGTGCCAGCAGCTTGGGCAGGGGGGCCGAGCAGTACTTC
v_call: TRBV5-6
cdr3_length: 13
d_call: .
j_call: TRBJ2-7
clone_size: .

cdr3_aa: CARSTVVNEKLFF
cdr3_nt: TGTGCCCGATCGACGGTAGTTAATGAAAAACTGTTTTTT
v_call: TRBV30
cdr3_length: 13
d_call: .
j_call: TRBJ1-4
clone_size: .

cdr3_aa: CASSLGGVQQETQYF
cdr3_nt: TGTGCCAGCAGCTTAGGGGGAGTCCAACAAGAGACCCAGTACTTC
v_call: TRBV7-2
cdr3_length: 15
d_call: .
j_call: TRBJ2-5
clone_size: .

cdr3_aa: CASSELVPETQYF
cdr3_nt: TGTGCCAGCAGTGAACTAGTCCCAGAGACCCAGTACTTC
v_call: TRBV2
cdr3_length: 13
d_call: .
j_call: TRBJ2-5
clone_size: .

cdr3_aa: CASSPDLTGRYTEAFF
cdr3_nt: TGTGCCAGCAGTCCGGACCTGACAGGGAGATACACTGAAGCTTTCTTT
v_call: TRBV2
cdr3_length: 16
d_call: TRBD1
j_call: TRBJ1-1
clone_size: .

cdr3_aa: CASSWQGHEQFF
cdr3_nt: TGTGCCAGCAGTTGGCAGGGTCATGAGCAGTTCTTC
v_call: TRBV6-6
cdr3_length: 12
d_call: .
j_call: TRBJ2-1
clone_size: .

cdr3_aa: CASSFSRSNTGELFF
cdr3_nt: TGTGCCAGCAGCTTTTCACGGTCGAACACCGGGGAGCTGTTTTTT
v_call: TRBV11-3
cdr3_length: 15
d_call: .
j_call: TRBJ2-2
clone_size: .

cdr3_aa: CASSLVSDEQYF
cdr3_nt: TGTGCCAGCAGCTTGGTAAGCGACGAGCAGTACTTC
v_call: TRBV7-8
cdr3_length: 12
d_call: .
j_call: TRBJ2-7
clone_size: .

cdr3_aa: CASSIVTGRFNSPLHF
cdr3_nt: TGTGCCAGTAGTATAGTGACAGGAAGATTCAATTCACCCCTCCACTTT
v_call: TRBV19
cdr3_length: 16
d_call: .
j_call: TRBJ1-6
clone_size: .

cdr3_aa: CASSLGQGQSDTQYF
cdr3_nt: TGTGCCAGCAGCCTAGGACAGGGACAGTCAGATACGCAGTATTTT
v_call: TRBV5-4
cdr3_length: 15
d_call: TRBD1
j_call: TRBJ2-3
clone_size: .

cdr3_aa: CASSQGTFGSNTGELFF
cdr3_nt: TGCGCCAGCAGCCAGGGAACTTTTGGGAGTAACACCGGGGAGCTGTTTTTT
v_call: TRBV4-1
cdr3_length: 17
d_call: .
j_call: TRBJ2-2
clone_size: .

cdr3_aa: CATSRGGGQSETQYF
cdr3_nt: TGTGCCACCAGCAGAGGTGGGGGACAGTCAGAGACCCAGTACTTC
v_call: TRBV15
cdr3_length: 15
d_call: TRBD1
j_call: TRBJ2-5
clone_size: few

cdr3_aa: CASSLGLQTEAFF
cdr3_nt: TGTGCCAGCAGCCTGGGACTTCAGACTGAAGCTTTCTTT
v_call: TRBV2
cdr3_length: 13
d_call: .
j_call: TRBJ1-1
clone_size: few

cdr3_aa: CASSLGTSYYNEQFF
cdr3_nt: TGTGCCAGCAGCTTGGGGACCTCGTACTACAATGAGCAGTTCTTC
v_call: TRBV5-8
cdr3_length: 15
d_call: .
j_call: TRBJ2-1
clone_size: .

cdr3_aa: CASSNRDLYYGYTF
cdr3_nt: TGTGCCAGTAGTAACCGGGACTTGTACTATGGCTACACCTTC
v_call: TRBV19
cdr3_length: 14
d_call: .
j_call: TRBJ1-2
clone_size: .

cdr3_aa: CASSLGQYNEQFF
cdr3_nt: TGTGCCAGCAGCTTGGGACAGTATAATGAGCAGTTCTTC
v_call: TRBV7-2
cdr3_length: 13
d_call: TRBD1
j_call: TRBJ2-1
clone_size: .

cdr3_aa: CASSFDASGNTIYF
cdr3_nt: TGTGCCTCATCTTTCGACGCCTCTGGAAACACCATATATTTT
v_call: TRBV30
cdr3_length: 14
d_call: .
j_call: TRBJ1-3
clone_size: .

cdr3_aa: CASSRLAGLQDTQYF
cdr3_nt: TGTGCCAGCAGCAGACTAGCGGGCCTTCAAGATACGCAGTATTTT
v_call: TRBV7-3
cdr3_length: 15
d_call: TRBD2
j_call: TRBJ2-3
clone_size: .

cdr3_aa: CASSQQTGASTEAFF
cdr3_nt: TGCGCCAGCAGCCAGCAGACAGGGGCGAGTACTGAAGCTTTCTTT
v_call: TRBV4-3
cdr3_length: 15
d_call: TRBD1
j_call: TRBJ1-1
clone_size: .

cdr3_aa: CASSLGGLGIQETQYF
cdr3_nt: TGTGCCAGCAGCTTGGGCGGATTGGGCATACAAGAGACCCAGTACTTC
v_call: TRBV11-1
cdr3_length: 16
d_call: .
j_call: TRBJ2-5
clone_size: .

cdr3_aa: CASSLEVYGYTF
cdr3_nt: TGTGCCAGCAGCTTGGAGGTCTATGGCTACACCTTC
v_call: TRBV7-9
cdr3_length: 12
d_call: .
j_call: TRBJ1-2
clone_size: .

cdr3_aa: CASSPGQLANYGYTF
cdr3_nt: TGCGCCAGCAGCCCGGGACAGCTAGCTAACTATGGCTACACCTTC
v_call: TRBV5-1
cdr3_length: 15
d_call: TRBD1
j_call: TRBJ1-2
clone_size: .

cdr3_aa: CASSSAEGGNEQFF
cdr3_nt: TGTGCCAGCAGTTCCGCGGAGGGGGGGAATGAGCAGTTCTTC
v_call: TRBV6-4
cdr3_length: 14
d_call: .
j_call: TRBJ2-1
clone_size: .

cdr3_aa: CASSGLAGGPDTQYF
cdr3_nt: TGTGCCAGCAGCGGACTAGCGGGAGGGCCAGATACGCAGTATTTT
v_call: TRBV9
cdr3_length: 15
d_call: TRBD2
j_call: TRBJ2-3
clone_size: .

cdr3_aa: CASSARGRETQYF
cdr3_nt: TGTGCCAGCAGCGCTAGGGGCCGAGAGACCCAGTACTTC
v_call: TRBV9
cdr3_length: 13
d_call: .
j_call: TRBJ2-5
clone_size: .

cdr3_aa: CASSSGTGQNTEAFF
cdr3_nt: TGTGCCAGCAGCTCTGGGACGGGCCAGAACACTGAAGCTTTCTTT
v_call: TRBV11-3
cdr3_length: 15
d_call: .
j_call: TRBJ1-1
clone_size: .

cdr3_aa: CASRTGTGELFF
cdr3_nt: TGTGCCAGCAGGACAGGCACCGGGGAGCTGTTTTTT
v_call: TRBV25-1
cdr3_length: 12
d_call: .
j_call: TRBJ2-2
clone_size: .

cdr3_aa: CASSYGQGAGAFF
cdr3_nt: TGTGCCAGCAGTTACGGGCAGGGGGCGGGAGCTTTCTTT
v_call: TRBV6-5
cdr3_length: 13
d_call: TRBD1
j_call: TRBJ1-1
clone_size: .

cdr3_aa: CASSSRGGGTSSYNSPLHF
cdr3_nt: TGTGCCAGCAGCTCGAGAGGCGGGGGGACAAGCTCCTATAATTCACCCCTCCACTTT
v_call: TRBV9
cdr3_length: 19
d_call: .
j_call: TRBJ1-6
clone_size: once

cdr3_aa: CASGLISTDTQYF
cdr3_nt: TGTGCTAGTGGTTTGATCAGCACAGATACGCAGTATTTT
v_call: TRBV12-5
cdr3_length: 13
d_call: .
j_call: TRBJ2-3
clone_size: .

cdr3_aa: CASSQSGSSYEQYF
cdr3_nt: TGCGCCAGCAGCCAAAGTGGAAGCTCCTACGAGCAGTACTTC
v_call: TRBV4-3
cdr3_length: 14
d_call: .
j_call: TRBJ2-7
clone_size: .

cdr3_aa: CASSLGTVLNTEAFF
cdr3_nt: TGTGCCAGCAGCTTGGGGACAGTTTTGAACACTGAAGCTTTCTTT
v_call: TRBV5-4
cdr3_length: 15
d_call: .
j_call: TRBJ1-1
clone_size: .

cdr3_aa: CASGTRTNTGELFF
cdr3_nt: TGTGCCAGCGGCACGCGGACGAACACCGGGGAGCTGTTTTTT
v_call: TRBV9
cdr3_length: 14
d_call: .
j_call: TRBJ2-2
clone_size: .

cdr3_aa: CASSFFRGLDEQYF
cdr3_nt: TGTGCCAGCAGTTTTTTCCGGGGTCTCGACGAGCAGTACTTC
v_call: TRBV27
cdr3_length: 14
d_call: .
j_call: TRBJ2-7
clone_size: .

cdr3_aa: CASSRSSSRNEKLFF
cdr3_nt: TGTGCCAGTAGTAGGTCGTCCAGCCGGAATGAAAAACTGTTTTTT
v_call: TRBV19
cdr3_length: 15
d_call: .
j_call: TRBJ1-4
clone_size: .

cdr3_aa: CASSVVGRDNEQFF
cdr3_nt: TGTGCCAGCAGCGTAGTGGGCAGAGACAATGAGCAGTTCTTC
v_call: TRBV9
cdr3_length: 14
d_call: .
j_call: TRBJ2-1
clone_size: .

cdr3_aa: CAWSPGDEKLFF
cdr3_nt: TGTGCCTGGAGCCCCGGGGATGAAAAACTGTTTTTT
v_call: TRBV30
cdr3_length: 12
d_call: .
j_call: TRBJ1-4
clone_size: .

cdr3_aa: CASSYSRLAGGEQFF
cdr3_nt: TGTGCCAGCAGTTACTCTCGACTAGCGGGGGGGGAGCAGTTCTTC
v_call: TRBV6-5
cdr3_length: 15
d_call: TRBD2
j_call: TRBJ2-1
clone_size: .

cdr3_aa: CATSRDGGWGSNQPQHF
cdr3_nt: TGTGCCACCAGCAGAGATGGGGGTTGGGGGAGCAATCAGCCCCAGCATTTT
v_call: TRBV15
cdr3_length: 17
d_call: .
j_call: TRBJ1-5
clone_size: .

cdr3_aa: CASSLEAGMGGYTF
cdr3_nt: TGTGCCAGCAGCTTGGAGGCGGGGATGGGAGGCTACACCTTC
v_call: TRBV5-4
cdr3_length: 14
d_call: .
j_call: TRBJ1-2
clone_size: .

cdr3_aa: CASSIGGTKNIQYF
cdr3_nt: TGTGCCAGTAGTATCGGAGGGACCAAAAACATTCAGTACTTC
v_call: TRBV19
cdr3_length: 14
d_call: .
j_call: TRBJ2-4
clone_size: .

cdr3_aa: CASSYVGSLNTEAFF
cdr3_nt: TGTGCCAGCAGCTACGTCGGTAGCCTGAACACTGAAGCTTTCTTT
v_call: TRBV11-1
cdr3_length: 15
d_call: .
j_call: TRBJ1-1
clone_size: .